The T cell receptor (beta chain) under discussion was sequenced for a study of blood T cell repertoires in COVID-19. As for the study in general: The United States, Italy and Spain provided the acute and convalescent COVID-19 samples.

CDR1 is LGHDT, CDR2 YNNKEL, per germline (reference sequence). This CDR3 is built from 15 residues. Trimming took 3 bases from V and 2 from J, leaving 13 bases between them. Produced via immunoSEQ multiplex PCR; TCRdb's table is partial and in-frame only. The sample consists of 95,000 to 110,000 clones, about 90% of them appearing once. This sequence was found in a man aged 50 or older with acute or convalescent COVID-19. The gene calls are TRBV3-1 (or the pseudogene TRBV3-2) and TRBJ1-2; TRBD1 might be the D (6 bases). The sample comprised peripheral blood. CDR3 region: CASSHLSRGNYGYTF. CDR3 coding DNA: TGTGCCAGCAGCCACCTTAGTAGGGGGAACTATGGCTACACCTTC.